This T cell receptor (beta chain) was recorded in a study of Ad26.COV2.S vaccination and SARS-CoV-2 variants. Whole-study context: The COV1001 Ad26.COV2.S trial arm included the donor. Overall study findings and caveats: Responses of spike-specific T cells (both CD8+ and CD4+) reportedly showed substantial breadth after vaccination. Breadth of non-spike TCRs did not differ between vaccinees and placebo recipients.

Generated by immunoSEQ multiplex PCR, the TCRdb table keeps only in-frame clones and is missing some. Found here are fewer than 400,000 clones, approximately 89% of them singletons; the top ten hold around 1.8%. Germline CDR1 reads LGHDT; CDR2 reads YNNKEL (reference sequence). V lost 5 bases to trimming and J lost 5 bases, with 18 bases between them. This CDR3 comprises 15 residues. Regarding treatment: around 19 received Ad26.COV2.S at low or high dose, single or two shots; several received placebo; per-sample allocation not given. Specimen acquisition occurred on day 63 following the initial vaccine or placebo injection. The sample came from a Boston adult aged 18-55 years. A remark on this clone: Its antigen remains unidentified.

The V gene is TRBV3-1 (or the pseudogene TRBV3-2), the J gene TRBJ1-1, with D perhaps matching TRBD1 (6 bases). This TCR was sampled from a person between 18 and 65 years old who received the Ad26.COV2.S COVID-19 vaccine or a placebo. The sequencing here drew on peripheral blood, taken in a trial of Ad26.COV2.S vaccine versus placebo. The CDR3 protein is CASSAGTGRFTEAFF. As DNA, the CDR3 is TGTGCCAGCAGCGCGGGAACAGGGAGGTTTACTGAAGCTTTCTTT.